A single sample gave rise to the 11 T cell receptor beta chains below, sequenced in a study of response to subunit inactivated influenza vaccine. MiXCR, applied by TCRdb to the RT-PCR reads, yields one record per CDR3 protein. This table has about half a million distinct CDR3 sequences, 7.5% to 8.5% appearing once. The material sequenced was PBMCs from blood, taken less than 30 months after vaccination. Receptor source: a man between 50 and 75 years old who received an inactivated influenza vaccine.

The chain carries TRBV5-1 and TRBJ2-6; D uncertain. Trimming left V 6 bases short and J 4 bases short, with 26 bases between. This CDR3 is built from 19 residues. Germline V gene lookup returns CDR1 SGHRS and CDR2 YFSETQ. CDR3 coding DNA: TGCGCCAGCACCCTAGACCACCCTCTACGGGCCGAGGGGGCCAACGTCCTGACTTTC. It yields the protein CASTLDHPLRAEGANVLTF.

As for this clonotype: A much larger clone lies a single base off, so this may be a read error. CDR3 nucleotides: TGCACCAGCAGCTTGACGGGGATAACAGATACGCAGTATTTT. It encodes CTSSLTGITDTQYF. V usage is TRBV5-1 and J usage is TRBJ2-3, with D possibly matching TRBD2 (5 bases). The germline CDR1 and CDR2 sequences are SGHRS and YFSETQ. The CDR3 contains 14 residues.

This clonotype was seen a few times. The chain has TRBV11-2 and TRBJ2-3; the D gene could be TRBD1 or TRBD2 (6 bases each). Germline loops: CDR1 SGHAT, CDR2 FQNNGV. The V and J ends lost 5 bases and 6 bases respectively, with 21 bases between them. CDR3 size: 16 residues. For the CDR3, the DNA is TGTGCCAGCAGCCCCGGGTCGGGGGCCTTAGTGGATACGCAGTATTTT. Its protein is CASSPGSGALVDTQYF. Supplemented by reference TRBV11-2 and TRBJ2-3, the full variable domain reads EAGVAQSPRYKIIEKRQSVAFWCNPISGHATLYWYQQILGQGPKLLIQFQNNGVVDDSQLPKDRFSAERLKGVDSTLKIQPAKLEDSAVYLCASSPGSGALVDTQYFGPGTRLTVL.

The V and J genes are TRBV12-3 or TRBV12-4 and TRBJ1-1; 7 bases are shared with TRBD1. This CDR3 spans 17 amino acids. V shed 5 bases, J shed 1 base, and the junction held 13 bases outside the gene matches. The CDR3 here is CASSTPQGGPPNTEAFF. Here the CDR3 DNA reads TGTGCCAGCAGTACTCCGCAGGGGGGACCTCCGAACACTGAAGCTTTCTTT.

J is TRBJ2-7 and V is TRBV5-1; D is undetermined. Trimming cost V 0 bases and J 6 bases, with 16 bases left between them. The CDR3 contains 15 residues. From germline, CDR1 is SGHRS and CDR2 YFSETQ. CDR3 coding DNA: TGCGCCAGCAGCTTGGCTCAAGGAGCGACTGGCGAGCAGTACTTC. Protein: CASSLAQGATGEQYF.

The rearrangement uses TRBV5-1 and TRBJ2-7, with TRBD2 matching 10 bases. Unmatched junction bases numbered 2, after V lost 1 base and J lost 4 bases. This CDR3 region has 14 residues. Germline V gene data show CDR1 as SGHRS and CDR2 as YFSETQ. In DNA, the CDR3 is TGCGCCAGCAGCTTGAATAGCGGGGGGTACGAGCAGTACTTC. Residues: CASSLNSGGYEQYF.

This clonotype occurred a few times. The chain employs TRBV6-2 or TRBV6-3 and TRBJ2-7; perhaps TRBD1 as D (6 bases). CDR1 is MNHEY, CDR2 SVGEGT, per germline. The length of the CDR3 is 16 residues. V shed 6 bases and J shed 0 bases, with 18 bases lying between them. The DNA of the CDR3 is TGTGCCAGCAGCCTTTCCCAGGGACACCCCTCCTACGAGCAGTACTTC. As protein: CASSLSQGHPSYEQYF.

This CDR3 is CASSSDPKSLKYF. The CDR3 coding sequence is TGTGCCAGCAGCTCGGACCCCAAGAGCCTTAAGTACTTC. V usage is TRBV7-2 and J usage is TRBJ2-5; D is uncertain. Deletions cut 4 bases from V and 12 bases from J, with 18 bases between. There are 13 residues in the CDR3. CDR1 SGHTA and CDR2 FQGNSA come from the germline V gene.

This clonotype was found a few times. The J gene is TRBJ1-3, the V gene TRBV7-8; the D is unclear. This CDR3 contains 15 residues. Between the trimmed V and J ends, which lost 1 base and 0 bases, there was a span of 7 bases. CDR1 SGHVS and CDR2 FQNEAQ come from the germline V gene. This chain's CDR3 is CASSLGHFSGNTIYF. CDR3 DNA sequence: TGTGCCAGCAGCTTAGGACACTTCTCTGGAAACACCATATATTTT.

V usage is TRBV18 and J usage is TRBJ1-1, with a possible D match to TRBD1 (6 bases). CDR3 size: 16 residues. Germline V CDR1 and CDR2: KGHSH, LQKENI. V was cut by 6 bases and J by 1 base, with 18 bases left in between. The CDR3 protein is CASSPWGALRNTEAFF. The DNA for the CDR3 is TGTGCCAGCTCCCCATGGGGGGCTCTTAGGAACACTGAAGCTTTCTTT.

This clonotype was counted at least ten times. The chain recombines TRBV29-1 with TRBJ1-2; tentative D call: TRBD1 (5 bases). Germline CDR1 SQVTM, CDR2 ANQGSEA. V lost 5 bases and J 8 bases, leaving 12 bases between the germline ends. The CDR3 is 11 residues long. The CDR3 nucleotides are TGCAGCGTTACAGGTCCGGAAGGCTACACCTTC. Amino acids: CSVTGPEGYTF.